The TCR beta chain under discussion was sequenced for a study of T cells after posttransplantation cyclophosphamide. Measured with immunoSEQ multiplex PCR; TCRdb has only the in-frame clones, and not every one. The repertoire shows some 40,000 clones, none seen only once; the top ten take 3.5% to 5.5%. CDR1 MNHNS and CDR2 SASEGT come from the germline V gene. The J segment lost 5 bases and the V segment lost 4 bases, leaving 8 bases of the junction unmatched. The CDR3 totals 17 residues. Study findings and constraints: Tissue-infiltrating T cells from skin or gut overlapped little with blood T cells.

This clone showed up many times. Antigen specificity is unknown. This receptor was obtained from a woman aged 50 to 60 in good health and a related stem cell transplant donor. The chain is built from TRBV6-1 and TRBJ2-2, with TRBD1 identical over 12 bases. Sequences were obtained from PBMCs. The DNA of the CDR3 is TGTGCCAGCAGTGCGGGACAGGGGGCGCTGGGTACCGGGGAGCTGTTTTTT. It is translated as CASSAGQGALGTGELFF.